This T cell receptor beta chain emerged from a study of shared clonotypes between healthy human individuals. The sequenced material, unsorted PBMC DNA, was run on ten immunoSEQ deep assay plates. The assay was immunoSEQ multiplex PCR, and TCRdb's table has in-frame clones only and misses some. The repertoire holds about 490,000 clones, with approximately 80% as singletons. Those who donated, Caucasian adults without exception, all lived in Nashville, Tennessee. Germline V CDR1 and CDR2: MDHEN, SYDVKM. Trimming stripped 5 bases from V and 1 base from J, with 14 bases between. This CDR3 region has 15 residues.

The material sequenced was PBMCs. The rearrangement links TRBV28 to TRBJ1-1; D perhaps matches TRBD1 (5 bases). This receptor was identified in a woman aged 40 to 50 in good health. Some clones in this sample may be carry-over from other donors' samples. The CDR3 nucleotides read TGTGCCAGCAGTCCAACAGGATCCCCGAACACTGAAGCTTTCTTT. Protein product: CASSPTGSPNTEAFF.